This entry describes one TCR beta chain. This entry comes from a study of blood T cell repertoires in COVID-19. Study summary: In each case, the material was cDNA or gDNA derived from T cells, B-cell-depleted T cells, or PBMCs.

Clones were sequenced by immunoSEQ multiplex PCR, and TCRdb holds only the in-frame ones, with some missing. The sample lists 35,000 to 45,000 clones; approximately 86% were seen once. Per germline, CDR1 MNHEY and CDR2 SVGAGI. The CDR3 contains 16 residues. V was clipped by 0 bases and J by 4 bases, with 13 bases between them. The chain combines TRBV6-5 with TRBJ1-5; the D gene is possibly TRBD1 (6 bases). This TCR came from a man between 65 and 79 years old with acute or convalescent COVID-19. The specimen was peripheral blood. The CDR3 sequence is CASSYSSRGRNQPQHF. The CDR3 DNA reads TGTGCCAGCAGTTACTCGAGCAGGGGTAGGAATCAGCCCCAGCATTTT.